The 10 T cell receptor beta chains below come from one sample, sequenced in a study of T cell responses to AZD1222 COVID-19 vaccine. Profiling relied on immunoSEQ multiplex PCR, and the TCRdb table lists in-frame clones only, not all of them. The profile shows 90,000 to 120,000 clones, more than 90% of them singletons. The sample in question was peripheral blood, obtained on day 0 of AZD1222 vaccination. The receptors were sampled from an adult in good health.

This chain joins TRBV28 and TRBJ2-2; D unresolved. The V end was cut by 1 base, the J end by 5 bases, with 11 bases between. CDR1 and CDR2 (germline): MDHEN, SYDVKM. CDR3 length: 15 residues. The CDR3 protein is CASSLSVLRTGELFF. The CDR3 DNA is TGTGCCAGCAGTTTATCCGTGCTGCGAACCGGGGAGCTGTTTTTT. Supplemented by reference TRBV28 and TRBJ2-2, the full variable domain reads DVKVTQSSRYLVKRTGEKVFLECVQDMDHENMFWYRQDPGLGLRLIYFSYDVKMKEKGDIPEGYSVSREKKERFSLILESASTNQTSMYLCASSLSVLRTGELFFGEGSRLTVL.

The chain links TRBV28 to TRBJ2-5, with D perhaps assigned TRBD1 or TRBD2 (5 bases each). Per the germline V gene, CDR1 is MDHEN and CDR2 is SYDVKM. Deletions cut 5 bases from V and 2 bases from J, with 15 bases between. The length of the CDR3 is 15 residues. The CDR3 reads CASSDRRGGQETQYF. CDR3 bases: TGTGCCAGCAGTGACAGACGGGGTGGACAAGAGACCCAGTACTTC. Full variable domain (missing parts from reference TRBV28 and TRBJ2-5): DVKVTQSSRYLVKRTGEKVFLECVQDMDHENMFWYRQDPGLGLRLIYFSYDVKMKEKGDIPEGYSVSREKKERFSLILESASTNQTSMYLCASSDRRGGQETQYFGPGTRLLVL.

This chain links TRBV10-3 with TRBJ1-2, with 9 bases fitting TRBD1. Germline-derived CDR1 and CDR2 are ENHRY and SYGVKD. The CDR3 is 16 residues long. The ends lost 2 bases at V and 8 bases at J; junction bases unmatched: 12. The CDR3 spells CAISEPGTGNSWGYTF. The CDR3 nucleotides are TGTGCCATCAGTGAGCCCGGGACAGGGAATTCGTGGGGCTACACCTTC.

V is TRBV4-3 and J is TRBJ2-2; TRBD2 matches 8 bases. V lost 5 bases, J lost 13 bases, and 6 bases stayed unmatched. The CDR3 runs 12 residues. CDR1 and CDR2 from the germline V gene are LGHNA and YSLEER. The CDR3 loop reads CASSVGTSRLFF. The CDR3 DNA follows: TGCGCCAGCAGCGTCGGGACTAGTCGGCTGTTTTTT.

The J gene is TRBJ1-1, the V gene TRBV7-9; D not certain. Trimming took 3 bases from V and 2 from J, leaving 7 bases between them. The CDR3 covers 13 residues. Looked up from germline, CDR1 is SEHNR and CDR2 is FQNEAQ (reference sequence). Written as DNA, the CDR3 is TGTGCCAGCAGCTTGGAACACAACACTGAAGCTTTCTTT. It yields the protein CASSLEHNTEAFF.

The CDR3 DNA reads TGTGCCAGCAGTTTACCACCCAGCTATGGCTACACCTTC. Translating it yields CASSLPPSYGYTF. This chain joins TRBV12-3 or TRBV12-4 and TRBJ1-2; the D is unclear. The germline V and J ends were trimmed by 2 bases and 4 bases, with 8 bases remaining between them. The CDR3 extends over 13 amino acids.

In this sample, this clone turned up once. This chain joins TRBV12-3 or TRBV12-4 and TRBJ2-7, with 8 bases matching TRBD2. The V segment lost 6 bases and the J segment 6 bases; nucleotides outside the gene matches: 4. CDR3 length: 12 amino acids. The CDR3 is CASRGLAGEQYF. In nucleotides, the CDR3 is TGTGCCAGCAGAGGACTAGCAGGCGAGCAGTACTTC.

This clone has a single count. This CDR3 reads CASSTGLALNEQFF. In DNA, the CDR3 is TGTGCCAGCAGTACAGGACTAGCTTTGAATGAGCAGTTCTTC. V gene TRBV27 combines with J gene TRBJ2-1; 8 positions match TRBD2. The V segment lost 5 bases and the J segment 7 bases; nucleotides outside the gene matches: 7. Germline V gene data show CDR1 as MNHEY and CDR2 as SMNVEV (reference sequence). The CDR3 loop spans 14 amino acids.

This sequence joins TRBV3-1 (or the pseudogene TRBV3-2) and TRBJ2-1; 8 bases agree with TRBD1. This CDR3 contains 17 residues. From germline, CDR1 is LGHDT and CDR2 YNNKEL (reference sequence). Losses at the gene ends were 2 bases for V and 6 bases for J; bases not matched to a gene: 12. CDR3 region: CASSQLGGQGAGNEQFF. CDR3 sequence (DNA): TGTGCCAGCAGCCAACTAGGGGGGCAGGGGGCCGGCAATGAGCAGTTCTTC.

The gene calls are TRBV4-3 and TRBJ2-5; D is unresolved. CDR3 size: 15 residues. The germline V gene encodes CDR1 LGHNA and CDR2 YSLEER. V was clipped by 0 bases and J by 3 bases, with 11 bases between them. The chain's CDR3 is CASSQDIQLKETQYF. For the CDR3, the DNA is TGCGCCAGCAGCCAAGATATACAGCTAAAAGAGACCCAGTACTTC.